This passage covers 16 T cell receptor beta chains from one sample sequenced in a study of shared clonotypes between healthy human individuals (TCRdb year 2020). The receptor library was made with the immunoSEQ multiplex PCR assay. The immuneACCESS repertoire file appears here via TCRdb, limited to in-frame rearrangements. These files lack a portion of the clones; in checked studies, under half of the deficit traces to unresolved V genes, and the cause of the others is not known. The sample table contains under 1,100,000 clones; only one count was recorded for about 84% of them. The leading ten clones occupy roughly 0.61% of the sample. The sample was memory CD4+ T cells from PBMCs. The cell subset or site label, read with the paper, signifies: CD45RA-negative fraction. The source is a man aged 18 to 30 in good health. Some clones in this sample may be carry-over from other donors' samples.

Comments on this clone: This may be a read error, as it is one base from a much larger clone. CDR3 DNA: TGTGCCAGCAGTTTGGGGGGGTACTATGGCTACACCTTC. Its protein is CASSLGGYYGYTF. V is TRBV27 and J is TRBJ1-2, with a weak D call TRBD1 (5 bases). Germline CDR1 and CDR2: MNHEY and SMNVEV (reference sequence). V shed 3 bases and J shed 3 bases, with 8 bases lying between them. The CDR3 consists of 13 residues.

This clone was seen only a few times. Given a much more abundant clone one base away, this may be a read error. This chain connects TRBV2 to TRBJ1-1, with 7 bases lining up with TRBD1. V dropped 6 bases and J dropped 1; count of bases not matched to a gene: 2. Germline lookup yields CDR1 SNHLY and CDR2 FYNNEI. The CDR3 is made up of 13 amino acids. The CDR3 here is CASRGQPNTEAFF. The CDR3 region has the DNA TGTGCCAGCAGGGGACAGCCGAACACTGAAGCTTTCTTT.

This chain links TRBV5-4 with TRBJ2-1, with D possibly being TRBD2 (5 bases). This CDR3 contains 16 residues. Germline V lookup: CDR1 SGHNT, CDR2 YYREEE (reference sequence). Trimming took 1 base from V and 6 from J, leaving 17 bases between them. The CDR3 protein is CASSLQVGSSGNEQFF. DNA for the CDR3: TGTGCCAGCAGCTTGCAGGTTGGGAGTTCGGGCAATGAGCAGTTCTTC.

This chain links TRBV4-3 with TRBJ2-2, with 10 bases lining up with TRBD2. This CDR3 is built from 17 residues. V dropped 0 bases and J dropped 8; count of bases not matched to a gene: 9. Germline V gene data show CDR1 as LGHNA and CDR2 as YSLEER. CDR3 in DNA: TGCGCCAGCAGCCAAGAGTCCCTAGCGGGAGTGGGTGGGGAGCTGTTTTTT. Translating gives CASSQESLAGVGGELFF.

The CDR3 DNA reads as TGTGCCAGCAGTTACTCGAACGGGGACTATGGCTACACCTTC. Its protein is CASSYSNGDYGYTF. The chain employs TRBV6-5 and TRBJ1-2; unclear D gene. The germline V gene encodes CDR1 MNHEY and CDR2 SVGAGI. CDR3 size: 14 residues. V was shortened by 0 bases and J by 3 bases, with 8 bases between the two germline ends.

The V and J genes are TRBV28 and TRBJ2-7; 8 nucleotides match TRBD2. The CDR3 consists of 15 residues. V lost 2 bases and J lost 3; bases outside the gene matches: 6. Germline V lookup: CDR1 MDHEN, CDR2 SYDVKM. DNA of the CDR3: TGTGCCAGCAGTTTACAGGGCGGGGGGTTCTACGAGCAGTACTTC. This codes for CASSLQGGGFYEQYF.

The rearrangement links TRBV5-1 to TRBJ1-4; maybe TRBD1 (5 bases). The V gene's germline CDR1 is SGHRS and CDR2 YFSETQ. The CDR3 is made up of 15 amino acids. The V end was cut by 4 bases, the J end by 8 bases, with 18 bases between. DNA for the CDR3: TGCGCCAGCAGCCCGTTCCAAGGGGAGTCAGAAAAACTGTTTTTT. Protein product: CASSPFQGESEKLFF.

The J gene is TRBJ1-3, the V gene TRBV28; no clear D gene. In germline, CDR1 is MDHEN, CDR2 SYDVKM. The V gene lost 4 bases and the J gene lost 0 bases, with 10 bases spanning the gap. This CDR3 spans 15 amino acids. Here the CDR3 reads CASSYPGHSGNTIYF. Here the CDR3 DNA reads TGTGCCAGCAGTTATCCAGGCCACTCTGGAAACACCATATATTTT.

Concerning this clone: Other DNA sequences in the same sample also yield this CDR3. The chain recombines TRBV29-1 with TRBJ1-2, with D perhaps matching TRBD1 (5 bases). With 1 base removed from V and 2 bases from J, the gap between germline ends came to 11 bases. CDR3 length: 14 residues. Germline CDR1 SQVTM, CDR2 ANQGSEA. Here the CDR3 DNA reads TGCAGCGTTGAAGGCCGGGGGGTGAACTATGGCTACACCTTC. Translation: CSVEGRGVNYGYTF. The whole variable domain, remainder taken from reference TRBV29-1 and TRBJ1-2, is SAVISQKPSRDICQRGTSLTIQCQVDSQVTMMFWYRQQPGQSLTLIATANQGSEATYESGFVIDKFPISRPNLTFSTLTVSNMSPEDSSIYLCSVEGRGVNYGYTFGSGTRLTVV.

A few counts support this clone. This chain joins TRBV25-1 and TRBJ2-6; TRBD1 or TRBD2 may be the D gene (5 bases each). This CDR3 has 18 amino acids. Germline lookup yields CDR1 MGHDK and CDR2 SYGVNS. V lost 1 base, J lost 4 bases, and 17 bases lay in between. In nucleotides, the CDR3 is TGTGCCAGCAGTGAATCTCAGGGAGTTTTAGGGGGGGCCAACGTCCTGACTTTC. Translated: CASSESQGVLGGANVLTF.

This clone was recorded only once. V and J are TRBV10-3 and TRBJ1-1; D is perhaps TRBD1 (5 bases). V was pared by 6 bases and J by 8 bases, with 19 bases between. The germline V gene has CDR1 ENHRY and CDR2 SYGVKD. This CDR3 has 14 amino acids. This chain's CDR3 is CAISILQGSGEAFF. CDR3 nucleotides: TGTGCCATCAGCATCCTTCAGGGCTCAGGAGAAGCTTTCTTT.

As concerns this clone: The junction does not match germline at one end; this may be a read error. The rearrangement joins TRBV7-2 to TRBJ2-7; D is ambiguous. The CDR3 extends over 13 amino acids. In germline, CDR1 is SGHTA, CDR2 FQGNSA. The CDR3 is CASSAAPSSEQYF. CDR3 nucleotide sequence: TGTGCCAGCAGCGCGGCCCCTTCCTCCGAGCAGTACTTC.

V and J are TRBV7-2 and TRBJ2-5; TRBD1 agrees at 9 bases. Per germline, CDR1 SGHTA and CDR2 FQGNSA. V lost 1 base to trimming and J lost 10 bases; unmatched junction nucleotides: 13. This CDR3 comprises 16 residues. The CDR3 sequence is CASSLGRTGVLRDQYF. CDR3 sequence (DNA): TGTGCCAGCAGCTTAGGACGGACAGGGGTTTTGAGGGACCAGTACTTC.

There are a few counts of this clone. The chain is built from TRBV27 and TRBJ1-2, with 8 bases matching TRBD1. Germline V gene data show CDR1 as MNHEY and CDR2 as SMNVEV (reference sequence). After removal of 5 bases from V and 4 bases from J, the junction contained 15 bases not matched to a gene. This CDR3 has 17 residues. CDR3 amino acids: CASSPTWGRGHPYGYTF. Here the CDR3 DNA reads TGTGCCAGCAGTCCCACTTGGGGCAGGGGGCACCCCTATGGCTACACCTTC.

The chain links TRBV9 to TRBJ2-7, with D possibly matching TRBD1 (6 bases). CDR3 length: 14 amino acids. V lost 1 base to trimming and J lost 5 bases, with 13 bases between them. CDR1 and CDR2 (germline): SGDLS, YYNGEE. The CDR3 bases are TGTGCCAGCAGCGTAATGACAGGAGACCACGAGCAGTACTTC. Protein: CASSVMTGDHEQYF.

The V and J genes are TRBV9 and TRBJ2-3; possible D gene TRBD2, 5 bases. The CDR3 is 16 residues long. Germline CDR1 is SGDLS and CDR2 is YYNGEE. Trimming shortened V by 0 bases and J by 4 bases, and 15 bases separated the two germline ends. The CDR3 bases are TGTGCCAGCAGCGTAGAGGGCGCCTCGAGGGCAGATACGCAGTATTTT. Translating gives CASSVEGASRADTQYF.